The 2 T cell receptor beta chains below were found in one sample sequenced in a study of early T cells in non-severe SARS-CoV-2 infection. TCRdb re-called the 5' RACE reads through MiXCR, storing one row per CDR3 protein. Seen here are about 30,000 distinct CDR3 sequences, about 5.7% observed once, and the top ten hold almost 6.5%. What was sequenced was whole blood. The receptors come from an adult who was a healthcare worker with PCR-confirmed SARS-CoV-2 infection or an uninfected control (not recorded which).

The chain couples TRBV5-5 to TRBJ1-5; D not resolved. Germline V gene data show CDR1 as SGHKS and CDR2 as YYEKEE (reference sequence). This CDR3 comprises 15 residues. With 2 bases removed from V and 0 bases from J, the gap between germline ends came to 9 bases. CDR3 sequence (DNA): TGTGCCAGCAGCTTATCGGATCATAGCAATCAGCCCCAGCATTTT. It yields the protein CASSLSDHSNQPQHF.

This clonotype has more than one count but fewer than ten. The chain joins TRBV6-5 to TRBJ2-2; D is uncertain. Germline V CDR1 and CDR2: MNHEY, SVGAGI. With 9 bases removed from V and 8 bases from J, the gap between germline ends came to 10 bases. The CDR3 runs to 11 residues. The CDR3 nucleotides are TGTGCCAGTTCCAGGAGTGGGGAGCTGTTTTTT. It specifies CASSRSGELFF.